The sample holds one count of the clone carrying this TCR beta chain. Its antigen is still unknown. The CDR3 runs 13 residues. Germline V CDR1 and CDR2: SQVTM, ANQGSEA. V shed 8 bases and J 0 bases; nucleotides not matched to a gene: 2. Genomic DNA, the template, was used for profiling of the TCR beta VDJ and CDR3. TCRdb analysed the reads with MiXCR anew, one entry per CDR3 protein. The table includes about 110,000 distinct CDR3 sequences, around 50% detected once. These data belong to a study of CD8+CD57+ T cells in acquired aplastic anemia. Overall study findings and caveats: The study found no significant CD8+ Simpson's diversity difference between patients and controls.

Input material: sorted CD4+, CD8+, or CD8+CD57+ T cells (not recorded which) from PBMCs. This clonotype was sampled from a human donor in good health, serving as a control. The V call is TRBV29-1, the J call TRBJ2-7, with 12 positions matching TRBD2. The CDR3 bases are TGCAGCATACTAGCGGGGGGCTCCTACGAGCAGTACTTC. This codes for CSILAGGSYEQYF.